This TCR beta chain was sequenced in a study of blood T cell repertoires in COVID-19. Background on the study: From T cells, B-cell-depleted T cells, or PBMCs came the material, which was cDNA or gDNA.

This CDR3 is 16 amino acids long. Germline V gene data show CDR1 as MGHRA and CDR2 as YSYEKL. V lost 0 bases to trimming and J lost 0 bases, with 9 bases between them. Measured with immunoSEQ multiplex PCR; TCRdb has only the in-frame clones, and not every one. The sample yields some 180,000 clones, 82% seen once. The V call is TRBV4-1, the J call TRBJ1-3; D is perhaps TRBD1 (5 bases). The sequenced sample was peripheral blood. The sequence came from a woman aged 55-69 years with COVID-19, enrolled during active disease. The CDR3: CASSQDRQISGNTIYF. CDR3 bases: TGCGCCAGCAGCCAAGATCGACAGATCTCTGGAAACACCATATATTTT.